This TCR beta chain is drawn from a study of blood T cell repertoires in COVID-19. This clone appeared a single time. This CDR3 has 16 amino acids. The germline gives CDR1 SGHRS, CDR2 YFSETQ. The trim removed 0 bases at V and 3 bases at J, leaving 5 bases unmatched. Data came from immunoSEQ multiplex PCR; TCRdb stores just in-frame clones and leaves some out. This sample has just under 150,000 clones, with around nine tenths found just once. Sequencing used peripheral blood. This clonotype was sampled from a woman aged 50 to 65 with active or convalescent COVID-19. The chain links TRBV5-1 to TRBJ2-2; 7 nucleotides match TRBD1. This CDR3 is CASSLAATGYTGELFF. CDR3 nucleotides: TGCGCCAGCAGCTTGGCCGCGACAGGGTACACCGGGGAGCTGTTTTTT. Full variable domain (remainder filled in from reference TRBV5-1 and TRBJ2-2): KAGVTQTPRYLIKTRGQQVTLSCSPISGHRSVSWYQQTPGQGLQFLFEYFSETQRNKGNFPGRFSGRQFSNSRSEMNVSTLELGDSALYLCASSLAATGYTGELFFGEGSRLTVL.